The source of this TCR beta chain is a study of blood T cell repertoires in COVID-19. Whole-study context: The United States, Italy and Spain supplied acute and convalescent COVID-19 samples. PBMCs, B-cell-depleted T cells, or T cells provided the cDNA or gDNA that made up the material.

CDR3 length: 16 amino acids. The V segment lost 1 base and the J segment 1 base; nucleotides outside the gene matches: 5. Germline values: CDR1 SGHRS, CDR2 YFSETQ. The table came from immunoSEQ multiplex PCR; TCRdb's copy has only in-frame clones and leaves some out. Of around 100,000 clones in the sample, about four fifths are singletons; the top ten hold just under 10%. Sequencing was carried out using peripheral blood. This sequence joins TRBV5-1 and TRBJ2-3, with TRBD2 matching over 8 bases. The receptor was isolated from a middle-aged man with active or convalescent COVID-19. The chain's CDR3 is CASSLSRAGGTDTQYF. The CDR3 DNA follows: TGCGCCAGCAGCTTGAGTCGAGCGGGGGGCACAGATACGCAGTATTTT.